The 30 T cell receptor beta chains listed next were all sequenced from one sample in a study of CD8 T cells in ankylosing spondylitis. For these TCRs, the target antigens are not known. Study-wide results and caveats: A motif of 7 to 9 highly homologous TCR beta variants was seen as apparently characteristic of ankylosing spondylitis blood.

In TCRdb, the 5' RACE reads were re-called with MiXCR into one record per CDR3 protein. This sample has some 700,000 distinct CDR3 sequences, with around 20% found just once. The material sequenced was blood, either unsorted or a sorted T cell fraction (not recorded which). The receptors come from a male donor with ankylosing spondylitis.

This clonotype came up many times. V and J are TRBV12-3 or TRBV12-4 and TRBJ2-7; D is perhaps TRBD1 or TRBD2 (5 bases each). Trimming removed 5 bases from V and 1 base from J, with 9 bases in between. This CDR3 region has 13 residues. Written as DNA, the CDR3 is TGTGCCAGCAGTCAGGGACCTTCCTACGAGCAGTACTTC. Translated: CASSQGPSYEQYF.

This clonotype has only a few counts. The chain carries TRBV7-2 and TRBJ2-1, with 7 bases that match TRBD1. CDR3 size: 15 residues. Germline V gives CDR1 SGHTA, CDR2 FQGNSA. V dropped 5 bases and J dropped 3; count of bases not matched to a gene: 7. The chain's CDR3 is CASSQTGTVYNEQFF. CDR3 coding DNA: TGTGCCAGCAGCCAGACCGGGACAGTCTACAATGAGCAGTTCTTC.

The gene calls are TRBV7-2 and TRBJ2-7, with 9 bases aligning to TRBD1. V lost 3 bases and J lost 2; bases outside the gene matches: 8. Germline V gene data show CDR1 as SGHTA and CDR2 as FQGNSA. CDR3 length equals 16 residues. As DNA, the CDR3 is TGTGCCAGCAGCTTCAGACCCGGGACAGGGACCTACGAGCAGTACTTC. It is translated as CASSFRPGTGTYEQYF.

The sample holds a few counts of this clonotype. The CDR3 is CASSQYSGGAMDTQYF. CDR3 DNA: TGTGCCAGCAGCCAGTATAGCGGGGGGGCAATGGATACGCAGTATTTT. The V gene is TRBV3-1, the J gene TRBJ2-3, with TRBD2 matching 11 bases. The CDR3 runs to 16 residues. The germline V gene has CDR1 LGHDT and CDR2 YNNKEL (reference sequence). The V gene end was trimmed by 3 bases and the J gene end by 6 bases; junction bases not matched to a gene: 8.

A single count supports this clonotype. The chain is built from TRBV30 and TRBJ1-2; TRBD1 might be the D (6 bases). Germline CDR1 and CDR2: GTSNPN and SVGIG (reference sequence). The CDR3 sequence is 14 residues long. V was cut by 6 bases and J by 4 bases, with 18 bases left in between. In DNA, the CDR3 is TGTGCCTGCAACAAACAGGGTTTCCTCTATGGCTACACCTTC. It specifies CACNKQGFLYGYTF.

The V gene is TRBV5-1, the J gene TRBJ2-7; D is tentatively TRBD1 or TRBD2 (5 bases each). Between the trimmed V and J ends, which lost 4 bases and 5 bases, there was a span of 13 bases. Germline CDR1 and CDR2: SGHRS and YFSETQ. This CDR3 region has 13 residues. The CDR3 protein is CASSPLGTHEQYF. The CDR3 bases are TGCGCCAGCAGCCCGCTCGGGACCCACGAGCAGTACTTC.

The sample holds a few counts of this clonotype. The gene calls are TRBV4-1 and TRBJ2-7; D unclear. Germline V CDR1 and CDR2: MGHRA, YSYEKL. This CDR3 has 15 residues. V gave up 1 base and J gave up 3 bases, with 13 bases separating them. CDR3 bases: TGCGCCAGCAGCCAAGTTCGGATGGACCGCTACGAGCAGTACTTC. Residues: CASSQVRMDRYEQYF.

There are a few counts of this clonotype. CDR3: CASSVEDGRGSYNEQFF. CDR3 DNA: TGTGCCAGCAGCGTAGAGGACGGGAGAGGTTCCTACAATGAGCAGTTCTTC. The chain uses TRBV9 and TRBJ2-1; D perhaps matches TRBD2 (6 bases). The CDR3 is made up of 17 amino acids. The germline gives CDR1 SGDLS, CDR2 YYNGEE. Trimming shortened V by 0 bases and J by 1 base, and 14 bases separated the two germline ends.

There are many counts of this clonotype. The chain has TRBV5-1 and TRBJ2-7; 7 nucleotides match TRBD2. CDR1 and CDR2 (germline): SGHRS, YFSETQ. The CDR3 is 15 amino acids. Trimming took 1 base from V and 1 from J; bases not matched to a gene: 5. Here the CDR3 reads CASSLRGGTSYEQYF. The CDR3 DNA is TGCGCCAGCAGCTTGCGGGGAGGGACTTCCTACGAGCAGTACTTC.

This clonotype has just a few counts. The chain is built from TRBV6-5 and TRBJ2-7, with D perhaps TRBD1 (5 bases). The CDR3 contains 15 residues. Between the trimmed V and J ends, which lost 0 bases and 2 bases, there was a span of 11 bases. In germline, CDR1 is MNHEY, CDR2 SVGAGI. CDR3 loop: CASSYSMYRTYEQYF. CDR3 in DNA: TGTGCCAGCAGTTACTCGATGTACAGGACCTACGAGCAGTACTTC.

This clonotype was seen a few times. The genes are TRBV18 and TRBJ2-1; 7 nucleotides agree with TRBD2. With 0 bases clipped from V and 6 bases from J, the junction kept 8 bases outside the gene matches. Germline V lookup: CDR1 KGHSH, CDR2 LQKENI. This CDR3 has 16 amino acids. CDR3 amino acids: CASSPPDRTRSNEQFF. CDR3 in DNA: TGTGCCAGCTCACCACCGGATAGGACTAGAAGCAATGAGCAGTTCTTC.

A few counts support this clonotype. This chain joins TRBV7-8 and TRBJ2-7, with no clear D. Germline CDR1 reads SGHVS; CDR2 reads FQNEAQ. V was trimmed by 5 bases and J by 3 bases, leaving 8 bases between them. This CDR3 contains 12 residues. CDR3 DNA: TGTGCCAGCAGCAATCCGATCTACGAGCAGTACTTC. Its translation is CASSNPIYEQYF. The full variable domain, its missing parts supplied by reference TRBV7-8 and TRBJ2-7, is GAGVSQSPRYKVAKRGQDVALRCDPISGHVSLFWYQQALGQGPEFLTYFQNEAQLDKSGLPSDRFFAERPEGSVSTLKIQRTQQEDSAVYLCASSNPIYEQYFGPGTRLTVT.

The V and J genes are TRBV12-3 or TRBV12-4 and TRBJ1-4; the D is unclear. The CDR3 totals 13 residues. V lost 5 bases and J 8 bases, leaving 12 bases between the germline ends. The CDR3 loop reads CASSIVIGEKLFF. The CDR3, as DNA: TGTGCCAGCAGTATAGTAATTGGCGAAAAACTGTTTTTT.

A few counts support this clonotype. The chain is built from TRBV7-9 and TRBJ1-2; D is perhaps TRBD1 (5 bases). CDR3 size: 15 residues. V lost 1 base and J lost 3, with 12 bases in between. The germline V gene encodes CDR1 SEHNR and CDR2 FQNEAQ (reference sequence). CDR3 protein: CASSLVFGGDYGYTF. CDR3 in DNA: TGTGCCAGCAGCTTAGTATTCGGGGGAGACTATGGCTACACCTTC.

Only a few counts were recorded for this clonotype. V usage is TRBV4-3 and J usage is TRBJ1-1; 7 positions match TRBD1. Trimming removed 2 bases from V and 3 bases from J; junction bases left unmatched: 3. The CDR3 spans 14 residues. Looked up from germline, CDR1 is LGHNA and CDR2 is YSLEER. This CDR3 reads CASSQRGQYTEAFF. CDR3 coding DNA: TGCGCCAGCAGCCAACGGGGACAGTACACTGAAGCTTTCTTT.

This clonotype was found once. The V and J genes are TRBV5-1 and TRBJ2-5; D is uncertain. The length of the CDR3 is 14 residues. V lost 0 bases, J lost 1 base, and 7 bases lay in between. Germline CDR1 SGHRS, CDR2 YFSETQ. The CDR3 is CASSLVETQETQYF. DNA of the CDR3: TGCGCCAGCAGCTTGGTGGAGACCCAAGAGACCCAGTACTTC.

The chain joins TRBV20-1 to TRBJ2-3; 8 bases map to TRBD2. After removal of 0 bases from V and 2 bases from J, the junction contained 7 bases not matched to a gene. Germline CDR1 reads DFQATT; CDR2 reads SNEGSKA (reference sequence). This CDR3 region has 16 residues. CDR3: CSARDWYGGDTDTQYF. For the CDR3, the DNA is TGCAGTGCTAGAGATTGGTACGGGGGGGACACAGATACGCAGTATTTT.

J is TRBJ2-1 and V is TRBV29-1; tentatively, D is TRBD2 (6 bases). CDR1 and CDR2 (germline): SQVTM, ANQGSEA. CDR3 length equals 14 residues. Trimming removed 4 bases from V and 1 base from J, with 11 bases in between. CDR3 loop: CSVVGGKSYNEQFF. The CDR3 DNA reads TGCAGCGTTGTTGGAGGGAAATCCTACAATGAGCAGTTCTTC.

This clonotype was counted a few times. V and J are TRBV12-3 or TRBV12-4 and TRBJ2-6; tentative D call: TRBD2 (5 bases). Trimming stripped 8 bases from V and 1 base from J, with 12 bases between. The CDR3 length is 15 residues. This CDR3 reads CASAPSGSGANVLTF. The DNA for the CDR3 is TGTGCCAGCGCCCCGTCGGGGTCTGGGGCCAACGTCCTGACTTTC.

The chain uses TRBV12-3 or TRBV12-4 and TRBJ1-5; D is unclear. The CDR3 spans 12 residues. Trimming left V 5 bases short and J 11 bases short, with 13 bases between. CDR3 sequence reads: CASSPSLRSQHF. DNA for the CDR3: TGTGCCAGCAGTCCCTCCCTCAGGTCCCAGCATTTT.

This clonotype occurred a few times. This chain links TRBV6-1 with TRBJ1-5; D uncertain. CDR3 size: 16 residues. Germline loops: CDR1 MNHNS, CDR2 SASEGT. V lost 6 bases and J lost 5, with 20 bases in between. CDR3 coding DNA: TGTGCCAGCAGCAGTTTACCAGGTCGGGTCCATCAGCCCCAGCATTTT. Translation gives CASSSLPGRVHQPQHF.

This clonotype has just a few counts. The chain has TRBV20-1 and TRBJ1-5; no firm D call. Germline V gives CDR1 DFQATT, CDR2 SNEGSKA (reference sequence). The CDR3 covers 14 residues. Trimming took off 3 bases at V and 2 bases at J, with 11 bases between the two ends. The DNA of the CDR3 is TGCAGTGCTAGCGTCCCAGCCGGCAATCAGCCCCAGCATTTT. It specifies CSASVPAGNQPQHF.

This clonotype was seen a few times. The rearrangement joins TRBV6-1 to TRBJ2-1; TRBD1 matches 9 bases. Germline assignment: CDR1 MNHNS and CDR2 SASEGT. With V trimmed by 0 bases and J by 8 bases, 8 bases remained unmatched. CDR3 length equals 16 residues. CDR3 region: CASSEAQGQGWDEQFF. The CDR3 coding sequence is TGTGCCAGCAGTGAAGCGCAGGGACAGGGCTGGGATGAGCAGTTCTTC.

This clonotype was detected a few times. V and J are TRBV15 and TRBJ2-1; 12 bases agree with TRBD2. V trimming: 3 bases; J trimming: 6 bases; junction bases outside the gene matches: 6. The CDR3 is 16 amino acids. Germline values: CDR1 LNHNV, CDR2 YYDKDF (reference sequence). The chain's CDR3 is CATSSPMGLAGNEQFF. The CDR3 DNA follows: TGTGCCACCAGCAGCCCCATGGGACTAGCGGGCAATGAGCAGTTCTTC.

This clonotype turned up a few times. The chain has TRBV7-8 and TRBJ2-3, with 14 bases fitting TRBD2. The CDR3 contains 19 residues. V lost 5 bases, J lost 0 bases, and 10 bases stayed unmatched. Germline CDR1 SGHVS, CDR2 FQNEAQ. CDR3 loop: CASSPRTSGGYPSTDTQYF. The CDR3 DNA reads as TGTGCCAGCAGCCCCAGGACTAGCGGGGGGTATCCCAGCACAGATACGCAGTATTTT.

This rearrangement joins TRBV7-3 to TRBJ1-5; D ambiguous. The CDR3 runs 15 residues. Germline assignment: CDR1 SGHTA and CDR2 FQGTGA. Trimming stripped 6 bases from V and 7 bases from J, with 19 bases between. CDR3: CASSPRNGRQQPQHF. The CDR3 DNA sequence: TGTGCCAGCAGTCCCAGGAACGGTCGGCAGCAGCCCCAGCATTTT.

This clonotype showed up many times. V usage is TRBV24-1 and J usage is TRBJ2-7, with 12 bases that match TRBD2. V trimming: 4 bases; J trimming: 4 bases; junction bases outside the gene matches: 10. Germline V gene sequence: CDR1 KGHDR, CDR2 SFDVKD. This CDR3 is 17 amino acids long. The CDR3 coding sequence is TGTGCCACCAGTGACTCGGCTAGCGGGAGGGACGGTTACGAGCAGTACTTC. It codes for CATSDSASGRDGYEQYF.

This chain links TRBV20-1 with TRBJ2-2; 10 bases fit TRBD1. With V trimmed by 7 bases and J by 2 bases, 4 bases remained unmatched. Germline V gene lookup returns CDR1 DFQATT and CDR2 SNEGSKA (reference sequence). The CDR3 consists of 14 residues. The CDR3 region is CSGRDRGNTGELFF. In DNA form, the CDR3 reads TGCAGTGGTCGGGACAGGGGTAACACCGGGGAGCTGTTTTTT.

This clonotype was seen a few times. The chain has TRBV18 and TRBJ2-7; TRBD1 matches at 10 bases. Germline V gives CDR1 KGHSH, CDR2 LQKENI. V was clipped by 5 bases and J by 7 bases; unmatched bases: 5. The CDR3 is made up of 13 amino acids. In DNA form, the CDR3 reads TGTGCCAGCTCAATGACAGGGGGCGCAGAGCAGTACTTC. This translates into CASSMTGGAEQYF. The whole variable domain, remainder taken from reference TRBV18 and TRBJ2-7, is NAGVMQNPRHLVRRRGQEARLRCSPMKGHSHVYWYRQLPEEGLKFMVYLQKENIIDESGMPKERFSAEFPKEGPSILRIQQVVRGDSAAYFCASSMTGGAEQYFGPGTRLTVT.

CDR3 coding DNA: TGTGCCAGCAGTTCCCCCGCCCGACAGGGGAGGCCCACTGAAGCTTTCTTT. It encodes CASSSPARQGRPTEAFF. V usage is TRBV6-5 and J usage is TRBJ1-1, with 8 bases matching TRBD1. V lost 4 bases, J lost 4 bases, and 14 bases stayed unmatched. CDR1 MNHEY and CDR2 SVGAGI come from the germline V gene. The CDR3 is 17 amino acids.